This TCR beta chain was captured by sequencing in a study of cytomegalovirus exposure and HLA in healthy donors. Regarding the study as a whole: Diagnosis of cytomegalovirus status made by the classifier reportedly showed high specificity and sensitivity. Roughly uniform depth of sequencing across donors was assumed in presence/absence analyses. Being productive about 87% or about 30% of the time was typical of most TCR beta V segments in an earlier analysis.

60 Vbeta and 13 Jbeta primers were used in PCR. The table came from immunoSEQ multiplex PCR; TCRdb's copy has only in-frame clones and leaves some out. This table holds under 150,000 clones, around 77% found once. This clone was detected only a few times. The antigen remains unidentified. The V gene's germline CDR1 is KGHSH and CDR2 LQKENI. CDR3 size: 13 residues. Trimming pared 5 bases from V and 0 bases from J, leaving 7 bases between. The gene calls are TRBV18 and TRBJ1-2; D gene unclear. The sample comprised PBMCs. This sequence was found in a woman in her twenties or thirties in good health and CMV-seropositive. The CDR3 region is CASSDGANYGYTF. CDR3 DNA: TGTGCCAGCTCAGACGGAGCTAACTATGGCTACACCTTC.